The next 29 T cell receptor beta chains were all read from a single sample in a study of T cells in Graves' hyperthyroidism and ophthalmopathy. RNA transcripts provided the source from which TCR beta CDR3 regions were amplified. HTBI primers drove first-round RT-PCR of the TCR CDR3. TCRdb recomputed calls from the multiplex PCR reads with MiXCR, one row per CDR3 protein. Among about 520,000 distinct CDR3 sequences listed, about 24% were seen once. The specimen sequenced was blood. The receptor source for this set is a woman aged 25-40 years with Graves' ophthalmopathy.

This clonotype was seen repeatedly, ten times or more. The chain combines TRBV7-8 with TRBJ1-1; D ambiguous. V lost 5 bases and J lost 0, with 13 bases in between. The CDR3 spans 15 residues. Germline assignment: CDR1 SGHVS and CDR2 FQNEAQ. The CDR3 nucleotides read TGTGCCAGCAGCGAACAGAACTCCATGAACACTGAAGCTTTCTTT. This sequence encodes CASSEQNSMNTEAFF.

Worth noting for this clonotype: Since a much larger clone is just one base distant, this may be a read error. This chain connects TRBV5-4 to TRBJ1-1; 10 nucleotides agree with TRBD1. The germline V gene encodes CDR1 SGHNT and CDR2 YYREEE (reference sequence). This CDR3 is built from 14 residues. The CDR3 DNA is TGTGCCAGCAGCGCATGGGACAGGGGTGATGAATCTTTCTTT. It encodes CASSAWDRGDESFF.

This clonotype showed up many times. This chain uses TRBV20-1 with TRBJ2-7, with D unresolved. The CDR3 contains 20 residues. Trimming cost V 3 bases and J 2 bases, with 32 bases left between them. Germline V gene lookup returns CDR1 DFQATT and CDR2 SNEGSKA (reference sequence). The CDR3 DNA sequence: TGCAGTGCTAGGCAGTCTCCCCCGGACCTTAATCTCTACCTTACCTACGAGCAGTACTTC. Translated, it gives CSARQSPPDLNLYLTYEQYF.

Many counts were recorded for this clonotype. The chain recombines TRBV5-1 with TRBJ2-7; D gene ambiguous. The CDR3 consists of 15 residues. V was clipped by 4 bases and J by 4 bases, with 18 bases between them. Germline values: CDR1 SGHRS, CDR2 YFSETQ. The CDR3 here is CASSLVPMTLYEQYF. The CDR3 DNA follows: TGCGCCAGCAGCCTTGTCCCGATGACATTATACGAGCAGTACTTC. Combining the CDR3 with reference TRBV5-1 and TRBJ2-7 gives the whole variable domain KAGVTQTPRYLIKTRGQQVTLSCSPISGHRSVSWYQQTPGQGLQFLFEYFSETQRNKGNFPGRFSGRQFSNSRSEMNVSTLELGDSALYLCASSLVPMTLYEQYFGPGTRLTVT.

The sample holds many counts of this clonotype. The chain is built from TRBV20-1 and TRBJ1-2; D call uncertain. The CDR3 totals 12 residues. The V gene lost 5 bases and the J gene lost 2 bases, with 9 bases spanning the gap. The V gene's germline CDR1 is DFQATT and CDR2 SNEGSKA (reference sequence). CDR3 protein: CSAGRQNYGYTF. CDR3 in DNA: TGCAGTGCTGGCAGGCAGAACTATGGCTACACCTTC.

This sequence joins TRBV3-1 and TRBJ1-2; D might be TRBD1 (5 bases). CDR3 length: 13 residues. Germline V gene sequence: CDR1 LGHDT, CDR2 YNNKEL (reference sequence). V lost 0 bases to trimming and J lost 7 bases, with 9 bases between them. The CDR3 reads CASSQDFGGGYTF. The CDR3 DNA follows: TGTGCCAGCAGCCAAGATTTCGGGGGTGGCTACACCTTC.

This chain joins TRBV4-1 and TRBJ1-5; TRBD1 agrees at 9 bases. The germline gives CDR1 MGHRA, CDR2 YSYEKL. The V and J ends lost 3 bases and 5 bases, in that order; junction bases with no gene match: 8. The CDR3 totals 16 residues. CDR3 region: CASSHTGTGRDQPQHF. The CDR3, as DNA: TGCGCCAGCAGCCACACCGGGACAGGGAGGGATCAGCCCCAGCATTTT.

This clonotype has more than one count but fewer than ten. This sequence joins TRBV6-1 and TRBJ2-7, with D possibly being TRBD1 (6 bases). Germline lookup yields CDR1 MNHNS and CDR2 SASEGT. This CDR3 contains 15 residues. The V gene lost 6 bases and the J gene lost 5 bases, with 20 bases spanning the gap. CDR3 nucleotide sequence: TGTGCCAGCAGCCCGGGACACATAGGCGGCGACGAGCAGTACTTC. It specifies CASSPGHIGGDEQYF.

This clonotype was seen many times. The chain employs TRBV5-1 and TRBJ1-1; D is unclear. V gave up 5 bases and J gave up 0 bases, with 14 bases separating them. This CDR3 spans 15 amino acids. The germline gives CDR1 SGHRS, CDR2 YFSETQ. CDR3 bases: TGCGCCAGCAGGAGAGACGGGTATATGAACACTGAAGCTTTCTTT. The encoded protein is CASRRDGYMNTEAFF.

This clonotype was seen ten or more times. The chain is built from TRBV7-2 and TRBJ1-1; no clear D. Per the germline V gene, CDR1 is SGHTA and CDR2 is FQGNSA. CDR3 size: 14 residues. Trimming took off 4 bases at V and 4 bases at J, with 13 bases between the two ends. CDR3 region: CASSSRLTFTEAFF. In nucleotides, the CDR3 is TGTGCCAGCAGCTCGCGGCTCACCTTCACTGAAGCTTTCTTT.

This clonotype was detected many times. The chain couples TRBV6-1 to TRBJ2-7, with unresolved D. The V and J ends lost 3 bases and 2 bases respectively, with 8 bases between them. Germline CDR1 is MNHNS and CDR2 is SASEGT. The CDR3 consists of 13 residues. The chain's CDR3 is CASSELQAYEQYF. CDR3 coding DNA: TGTGCCAGCAGTGAGCTACAAGCCTACGAGCAGTACTTC.

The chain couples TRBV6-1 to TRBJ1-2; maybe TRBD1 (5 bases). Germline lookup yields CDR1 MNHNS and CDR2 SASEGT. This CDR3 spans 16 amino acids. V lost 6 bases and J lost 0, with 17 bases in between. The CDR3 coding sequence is TGTGCCAGCAGGCGAGATGGGACGTACGCTAACTATGGCTACACCTTC. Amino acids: CASRRDGTYANYGYTF.

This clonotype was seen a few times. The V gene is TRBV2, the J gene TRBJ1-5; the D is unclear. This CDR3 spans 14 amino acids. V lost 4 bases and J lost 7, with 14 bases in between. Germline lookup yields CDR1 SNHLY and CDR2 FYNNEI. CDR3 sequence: CASSVEGTVQPQHF. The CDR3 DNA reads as TGTGCCAGCAGTGTGGAGGGTACCGTCCAGCCCCAGCATTTT.

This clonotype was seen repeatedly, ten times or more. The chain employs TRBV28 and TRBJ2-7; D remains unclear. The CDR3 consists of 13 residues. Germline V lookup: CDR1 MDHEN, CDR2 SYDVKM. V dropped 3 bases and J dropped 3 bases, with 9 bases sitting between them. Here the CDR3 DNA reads TGTGCCAGCAGTTTGCAGCAGCTCTACGAGCAGTACTTC. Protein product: CASSLQQLYEQYF.

CDR3 DNA: TGTGCCAGCAGTCGAACCCAGGGACCACCCTATGGCTACACCTTC. It codes for CASSRTQGPPYGYTF. J is TRBJ1-2 and V is TRBV28, with D perhaps matching TRBD1 (5 bases). Germline V gene lookup returns CDR1 MDHEN and CDR2 SYDVKM. Between the trimmed V and J ends, which lost 5 bases and 4 bases, there was a span of 17 bases. The length of the CDR3 is 15 residues.

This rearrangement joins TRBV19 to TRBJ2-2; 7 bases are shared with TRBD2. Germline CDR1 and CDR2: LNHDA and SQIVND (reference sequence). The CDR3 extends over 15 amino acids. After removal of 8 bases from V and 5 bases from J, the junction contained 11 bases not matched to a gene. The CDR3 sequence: CASFIGGSRTGELFF. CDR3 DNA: TGTGCCAGTTTTATAGGCGGGAGTCGTACCGGGGAGCTGTTTTTT.

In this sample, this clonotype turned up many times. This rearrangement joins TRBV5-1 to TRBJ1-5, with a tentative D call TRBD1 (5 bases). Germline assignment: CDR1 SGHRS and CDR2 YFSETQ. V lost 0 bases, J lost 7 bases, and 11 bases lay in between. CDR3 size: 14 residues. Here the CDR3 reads CASSLDAREQPQHF. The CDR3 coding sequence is TGCGCCAGCAGCTTGGACGCCAGGGAACAGCCCCAGCATTTT.

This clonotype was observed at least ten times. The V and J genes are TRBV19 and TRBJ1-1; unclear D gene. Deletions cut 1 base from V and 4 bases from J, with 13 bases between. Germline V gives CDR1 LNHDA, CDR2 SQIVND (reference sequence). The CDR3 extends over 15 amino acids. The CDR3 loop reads CASSIVDSHFTEAFF. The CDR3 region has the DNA TGTGCCAGTAGTATAGTTGACTCACACTTCACTGAAGCTTTCTTT.

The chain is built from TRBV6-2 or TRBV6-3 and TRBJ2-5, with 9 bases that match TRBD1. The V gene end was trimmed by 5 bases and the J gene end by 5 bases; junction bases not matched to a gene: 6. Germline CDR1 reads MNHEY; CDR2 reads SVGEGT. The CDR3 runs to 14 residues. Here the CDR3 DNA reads TGTGCCAGCAGTCGCCCTGACAGGGGGGAGACCCAGTACTTC. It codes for CASSRPDRGETQYF.

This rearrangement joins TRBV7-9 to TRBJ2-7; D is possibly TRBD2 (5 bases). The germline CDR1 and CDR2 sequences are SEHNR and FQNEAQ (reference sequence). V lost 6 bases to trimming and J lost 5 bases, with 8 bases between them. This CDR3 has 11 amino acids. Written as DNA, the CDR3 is TGTGCCAGCAGTTGGGGAGACGAGCAGTACTTC. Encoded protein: CASSWGDEQYF.

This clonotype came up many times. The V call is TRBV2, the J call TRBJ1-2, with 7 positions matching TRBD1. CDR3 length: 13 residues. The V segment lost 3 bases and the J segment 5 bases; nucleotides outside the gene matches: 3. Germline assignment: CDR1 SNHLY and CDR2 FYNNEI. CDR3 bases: TGTGCCAGCAGTGATGACAGGGTTTATGGCTACACCTTC. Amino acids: CASSDDRVYGYTF.

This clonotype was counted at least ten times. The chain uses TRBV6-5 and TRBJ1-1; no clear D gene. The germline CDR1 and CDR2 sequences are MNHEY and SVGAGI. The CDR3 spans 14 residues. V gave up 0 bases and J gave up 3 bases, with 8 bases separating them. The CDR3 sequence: CASSYSASHTEAFF. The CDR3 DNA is TGTGCCAGCAGTTACTCGGCCAGCCACACTGAAGCTTTCTTT.

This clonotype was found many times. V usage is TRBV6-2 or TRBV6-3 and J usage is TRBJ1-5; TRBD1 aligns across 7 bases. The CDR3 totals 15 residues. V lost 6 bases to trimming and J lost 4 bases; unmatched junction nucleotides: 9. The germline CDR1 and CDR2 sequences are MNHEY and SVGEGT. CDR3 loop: CASRTGDSLNQPQHF. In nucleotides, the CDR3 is TGTGCCAGCAGGACCGGGGACAGCCTTAATCAGCCCCAGCATTTT.

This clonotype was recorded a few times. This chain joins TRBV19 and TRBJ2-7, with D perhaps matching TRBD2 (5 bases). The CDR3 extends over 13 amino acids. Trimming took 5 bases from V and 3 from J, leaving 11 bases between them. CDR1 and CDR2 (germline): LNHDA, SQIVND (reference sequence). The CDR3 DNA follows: TGTGCCAGTAGTCCCCGCGGGCTCTACGAGCAGTACTTC. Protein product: CASSPRGLYEQYF.

CDR3 coding DNA: TGTGCCAGCAGCTTAATGGACCAAGAGACCCAGTACTTC. Translating it yields CASSLMDQETQYF. The chain employs TRBV7-2 and TRBJ2-5; D remains ambiguous. This CDR3 is built from 13 residues. Trimming shortened V by 2 bases and J by 0 bases, and 4 bases separated the two germline ends. Germline lookup yields CDR1 SGHTA and CDR2 FQGNSA.

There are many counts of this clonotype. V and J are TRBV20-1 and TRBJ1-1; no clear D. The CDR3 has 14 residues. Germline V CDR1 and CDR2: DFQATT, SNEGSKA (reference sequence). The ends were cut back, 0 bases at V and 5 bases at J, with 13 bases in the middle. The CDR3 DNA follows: TGCAGTGCTAGAGATATGGTAGGGCGGACTGAAGCTTTCTTT. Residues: CSARDMVGRTEAFF.

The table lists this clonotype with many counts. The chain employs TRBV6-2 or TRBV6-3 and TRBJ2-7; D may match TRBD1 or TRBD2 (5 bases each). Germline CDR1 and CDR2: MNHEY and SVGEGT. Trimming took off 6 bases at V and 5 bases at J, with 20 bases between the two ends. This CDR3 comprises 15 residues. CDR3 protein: CASSRTDGTVHEQYF. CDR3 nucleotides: TGTGCCAGCAGCCGGACCGACGGGACGGTCCACGAGCAGTACTTC.

As DNA, the CDR3 is TGTGCCAGCAGAACAGCATCTCCTAACTATGGCTACACCTTC. Translating gives CASRTASPNYGYTF. This chain uses TRBV2 with TRBJ1-2; D uncertain. Per germline, CDR1 SNHLY and CDR2 FYNNEI. Trimming stripped 6 bases from V and 0 bases from J, with 11 bases between. The CDR3 contains 14 residues.

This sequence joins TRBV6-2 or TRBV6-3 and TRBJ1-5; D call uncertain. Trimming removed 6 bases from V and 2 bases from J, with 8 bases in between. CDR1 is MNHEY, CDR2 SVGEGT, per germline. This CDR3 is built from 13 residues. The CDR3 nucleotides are TGTGCCAGCAGGGAAGATGGCAATCAGCCCCAGCATTTT. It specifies CASREDGNQPQHF.